Presented here are 32 T cell receptor beta chains from one specimen sequenced in a study of blood T cell repertoires in COVID-19. Libraries were prepared by immunoSEQ multiplex PCR; TCRdb keeps only in-frame clonotypes and omits some of them. The data hold a few hundred thousand clones, with 80% to 95% observed a single time. Material for sequencing was peripheral blood. Receptors were obtained from a woman in her twenties or thirties with COVID-19, enrolled during active disease.

V usage is TRBV28 and J usage is TRBJ2-1, with 7 bases lining up with TRBD1. V shed 4 bases and J 9 bases; nucleotides not matched to a gene: 12. CDR3 length: 15 amino acids. In germline, CDR1 is MDHEN, CDR2 SYDVKM. The CDR3 region is CASSWAPTGRSEQFF. DNA of the CDR3: TGTGCCAGCAGTTGGGCCCCGACAGGGAGAAGTGAGCAGTTCTTC.

This clone was counted between two and nine times. The chain uses TRBV6-4 and TRBJ2-1; 8 nucleotides align to TRBD2. Germline CDR1 and CDR2: MRHNA and SNTAGT. V lost 2 bases, J lost 6 bases, and 0 bases stayed unmatched. This CDR3 is 13 amino acids long. The CDR3 DNA reads as TGTGCCAGCAGTGACGGGACTAGCAATGAGCAGTTCTTC. Its protein is CASSDGTSNEQFF.

The J gene is TRBJ2-3, the V gene TRBV7-2; 9 positions agree with TRBD2. The CDR3 runs to 15 residues. Trimming took 5 bases from V and 3 from J; bases not matched to a gene: 6. The germline CDR1 and CDR2 sequences are SGHTA and FQGNSA. This CDR3 reads CASSRGRGGTDTQYF. The CDR3 region has the DNA TGTGCCAGCAGCCGTGGGCGGGGGGGGACAGATACGCAGTATTTT.

The CDR3 here is CASSLGGKTEAFF. In DNA form, the CDR3 reads TGTGCCAGCAGTTTAGGGGGGAAGACTGAAGCTTTCTTT. This chain connects TRBV28 to TRBJ1-1, with D possibly being TRBD1 (5 bases). CDR1 is MDHEN, CDR2 SYDVKM, per germline. Trimming pared 2 bases from V and 5 bases from J, leaving 9 bases between. The CDR3 is made up of 13 amino acids.

This clone has only one observation. This chain uses TRBV27 with TRBJ2-5; D gene unclear. This CDR3 contains 10 residues. V was pared by 8 bases and J by 5 bases, with 6 bases between. CDR1 is MNHEY, CDR2 SMNVEV, per germline (reference sequence). CDR3 sequence: CASSPETQYF. The CDR3 DNA reads as TGTGCCAGCTCCCCGGAGACCCAGTACTTC.

This clone was detected once. The chain carries TRBV7-8 and TRBJ2-7; 8 bases agree with TRBD1. The CDR3 has 14 residues. With 1 base clipped from V and 5 bases from J, the junction kept 4 bases outside the gene matches. Germline lookup yields CDR1 SGHVS and CDR2 FQNEAQ. CDR3 protein: CASSLVRGQNEQYF. In DNA, the CDR3 is TGTGCCAGCAGCTTAGTCAGGGGGCAAAACGAGCAGTACTTC. Complete variable domain (other parts from reference TRBV7-8 and TRBJ2-7): GAGVSQSPRYKVAKRGQDVALRCDPISGHVSLFWYQQALGQGPEFLTYFQNEAQLDKSGLPSDRFFAERPEGSVSTLKIQRTQQEDSAVYLCASSLVRGQNEQYFGPGTRLTVT.

The chain recombines TRBV25-1 with TRBJ1-3; D unresolved. CDR3 length: 15 residues. Germline V gene data show CDR1 as MGHDK and CDR2 as SYGVNS. V was cut by 3 bases and J by 0 bases, with 9 bases left in between. The CDR3 loop reads CASSDVGFSGNTIYF. CDR3 sequence (DNA): TGTGCCAGCAGTGATGTCGGTTTCTCTGGAAACACCATATATTTT.

This chain uses TRBV3-1 (or the pseudogene TRBV3-2) with TRBJ1-6, with 8 bases fitting TRBD1. Germline trimming cut 2 bases from V and 10 bases from J; bases unmatched to any gene: 10. CDR1 and CDR2 (germline): LGHDT, YNNKEL (reference sequence). The CDR3 is made up of 16 amino acids. The CDR3 coding sequence is TGTGCCAGCAGCCAATTCCCAGGGGGCCTAACATCACCCCTCCACTTT. It translates to CASSQFPGGLTSPLHF.

The chain uses TRBV7-3 and TRBJ2-1, with D maybe TRBD2 (5 bases). V was pared by 2 bases and J by 6 bases, with 14 bases between. The CDR3 runs to 15 residues. CDR1 is SGHTA, CDR2 FQGTGA, per germline. The CDR3 sequence is CASSLSLAGANEQFF. For the CDR3, the DNA is TGTGCCAGCAGCTTATCTCTGGCGGGTGCCAATGAGCAGTTCTTC.

Comments on this clone: At the DNA level, this CDR3 is encoded by other sequences in the same sample as well. The gene calls are TRBV2 and TRBJ1-5, with D maybe TRBD1 (6 bases). The germline V gene encodes CDR1 SNHLY and CDR2 FYNNEI. V was trimmed by 6 bases and J by 0 bases, leaving 12 bases between them. The CDR3 is made up of 15 amino acids. CDR3 sequence: CASREQGGSNQPQHF. CDR3 nucleotides: TGTGCCAGCAGGGAACAGGGCGGTAGCAATCAGCCCCAGCATTTT.

The V gene is TRBV10-2, the J gene TRBJ1-5, with D possibly being TRBD1 (5 bases). V was cut by 8 bases and J by 3 bases, with 14 bases left in between. Looked up from germline, CDR1 is WSHSY and CDR2 is SAAADI. This CDR3 comprises 14 residues. In DNA, the CDR3 is TGCGCCAGCGGTAGTACAGGCCTCAATCAGCCCCAGCATTTT. Translated: CASGSTGLNQPQHF.

The chain has TRBV5-1 and TRBJ1-4; possible D gene TRBD1, 6 bases. Between the trimmed V and J ends, which lost 4 bases and 7 bases, there was a span of 17 bases. From germline, CDR1 is SGHRS and CDR2 YFSETQ. There are 15 residues in the CDR3. The CDR3 sequence is CASSPMGGASEKLFF. Here the CDR3 DNA reads TGCGCCAGCAGCCCTATGGGGGGGGCCAGTGAAAAACTGTTTTTT.

The genes are TRBV30 and TRBJ2-7; no clear D gene. Between the trimmed V and J ends, which lost 0 bases and 3 bases, there was a span of 12 bases. The CDR3 runs to 14 residues. Germline-derived CDR1 and CDR2 are GTSNPN and SVGIG (reference sequence). The CDR3: CAWSVREDSYEQYF. DNA of the CDR3: TGTGCCTGGAGTGTACGAGAGGATAGCTACGAGCAGTACTTC.

The gene calls are TRBV14 and TRBJ2-5; 9 nucleotides line up with TRBD2. Trimming removed 8 bases from V and 4 bases from J; junction bases left unmatched: 8. The germline gives CDR1 SGHDN, CDR2 FVKESK. The CDR3 has 14 residues. The CDR3 sequence is CASGAGGLRETQYF. The CDR3 DNA sequence: TGTGCCAGCGGGGCGGGAGGGCTCCGAGAGACCCAGTACTTC.

The V gene is TRBV2, the J gene TRBJ2-1, with a possible D match to TRBD1 (6 bases). Trimming cost V 11 bases and J 0 bases, with 17 bases left between them. The CDR3 is made up of 15 amino acids. The germline V gene has CDR1 SNHLY and CDR2 FYNNEI. The CDR3 DNA reads as TGTGCCTGCTACAGGGTTTTGAGCTCCTACAATGAGCAGTTCTTC. This encodes CACYRVLSSYNEQFF.

The genes are TRBV3-1 (or the pseudogene TRBV3-2) and TRBJ2-7; 7 bases map to TRBD2. CDR1 is LGHDT, CDR2 YNNKEL, per germline (reference sequence). CDR3 size: 14 residues. Germline trimming cut 5 bases from V and 0 bases from J; bases unmatched to any gene: 4. CDR3 residues: CASSDRDYSYEQYF. The CDR3 DNA reads TGTGCCAGCAGCGATCGGGACTACTCCTACGAGCAGTACTTC.

The J gene is TRBJ2-3, the V gene TRBV4-2; no clear D gene. The germline CDR1 and CDR2 sequences are LGHNA and YNFKEQ. V gave up 1 base and J gave up 3 bases, with 14 bases separating them. CDR3 size: 16 residues. Written as DNA, the CDR3 is TGTGCCAGCAGCCAAGTGTCCCCCTCTTCGACAGATACGCAGTATTTT. Translating gives CASSQVSPSSTDTQYF.

The chain carries TRBV7-8 and TRBJ1-1, with 9 positions matching TRBD1. The CDR3 has 16 residues. CDR1 and CDR2 from the germline V gene are SGHVS and FQNEAQ. V gave up 8 bases and J gave up 0 bases; unmatched junction bases: 10. CDR3 nucleotide sequence: TGTGCCAGCGAAAGGGCCGGGACAGGGCTGAACACTGAAGCTTTCTTT. Translated, it gives CASERAGTGLNTEAFF.

This clone is a singleton in its sample. The CDR3 is CAITQGASADTQYF. CDR3 nucleotides: TGTGCCATTACTCAGGGGGCAAGTGCAGATACGCAGTATTTT. This chain links TRBV10-3 with TRBJ2-3, with 8 positions matching TRBD1. This CDR3 has 14 residues. J was trimmed by 4 bases and V by 9 bases; bases with no gene match: 9. CDR1 is ENHRY, CDR2 SYGVKD, per germline.

The rearrangement links TRBV10-3 to TRBJ1-3; 8 bases are shared with TRBD1. V dropped 7 bases and J dropped 2; count of bases not matched to a gene: 7. Looked up from germline, CDR1 is ENHRY and CDR2 is SYGVKD. The CDR3 spans 15 residues. CDR3 coding DNA: TGTGCCATCATCGTTGGACAGGGAGCTGGAAACACCATATATTTT. Encoded protein: CAIIVGQGAGNTIYF.

This sequence joins TRBV24-1 and TRBJ2-2, with D uncertain. CDR3 length: 11 amino acids. The ends were cut back, 6 bases at V and 6 bases at J, with 4 bases in the middle. Germline-derived CDR1 and CDR2 are KGHDR and SFDVKD. In nucleotides, the CDR3 is TGTGCCACCAGTACTTCCGGGGAGCTGTTTTTT. Translating it yields CATSTSGELFF.

The chain is built from TRBV4-1 and TRBJ1-5, with no clear D. This CDR3 spans 13 amino acids. CDR1 is MGHRA and CDR2 is YSYEKL in the germline V gene. V shed 1 base and J shed 4 bases, with 5 bases lying between them. CDR3 DNA: TGCGCCAGCAGCCAAGCCCCAAATCAGCCCCAGCATTTT. The encoded protein is CASSQAPNQPQHF.

The CDR3 protein is CASSLALAARETQYF. The CDR3 region has the DNA TGCGCCAGCAGCTTGGCGCTAGCGGCTCGGGAGACCCAGTACTTC. The rearrangement joins TRBV5-1 to TRBJ2-5, with 7 bases that match TRBD2. Germline V gene data show CDR1 as SGHRS and CDR2 as YFSETQ. Trimming cost V 0 bases and J 5 bases; bases outside gene matches: 7. The CDR3 has 15 residues. Together with reference TRBV5-1 and TRBJ2-5, the CDR3 gives the full variable domain: KAGVTQTPRYLIKTRGQQVTLSCSPISGHRSVSWYQQTPGQGLQFLFEYFSETQRNKGNFPGRFSGRQFSNSRSEMNVSTLELGDSALYLCASSLALAARETQYFGPGTRLLVL.

The chain links TRBV9 to TRBJ1-1, with TRBD1 matching 8 bases. V dropped 3 bases and J dropped 4; count of bases not matched to a gene: 5. This CDR3 has 14 residues. Germline lookup yields CDR1 SGDLS and CDR2 YYNGEE. The DNA for the CDR3 is TGTGCCAGCAGCGGGACAGGGAGGGTCACTGAAGCTTTCTTT. Its translation is CASSGTGRVTEAFF.

This sequence joins TRBV7-9 and TRBJ2-7; 7 bases match TRBD2. Germline loops: CDR1 SEHNR, CDR2 FQNEAQ (reference sequence). The CDR3 sequence is 14 residues long. Losses at the gene ends were 6 bases for V and 7 bases for J; bases not matched to a gene: 12. In DNA, the CDR3 is TGTGCCAGCAGTTCCAGACCCGGCGGGGGAGAGCAGTACTTC. Translating gives CASSSRPGGGEQYF.

This clone was recorded only once. This chain links TRBV4-2 with TRBJ1-1, with D perhaps matching TRBD1 (6 bases). This CDR3 region has 13 residues. Between the trimmed V and J ends, which lost 6 bases and 1 base, there was a span of 9 bases. Germline V gene data show CDR1 as LGHNA and CDR2 as YNFKEQ. CDR3 loop: CASRTGPNTEAFF. For the CDR3, the DNA is TGTGCCAGCAGGACAGGCCCGAACACTGAAGCTTTCTTT.

This chain connects TRBV9 to TRBJ2-2; a weak D match, TRBD2 (5 bases). The germline V gene encodes CDR1 SGDLS and CDR2 YYNGEE. The CDR3 is 15 residues long. V lost 4 bases, J lost 10 bases, and 20 bases lay in between. The CDR3 sequence is CASSPRPVWELELFF. The CDR3 region has the DNA TGTGCCAGCAGCCCGCGCCCCGTCTGGGAGTTGGAGCTGTTTTTT.

The chain recombines TRBV6-2 or TRBV6-3 with TRBJ1-2; TRBD1 is a possible D gene (6 bases). The CDR3 has 14 residues. CDR1 is MNHEY, CDR2 SVGEGT, per germline. V was clipped by 5 bases and J by 4 bases, with 14 bases between them. CDR3 loop: CASSRGQTTYGYTF. In nucleotides, the CDR3 is TGTGCCAGCAGTCGCGGACAGACTACCTATGGCTACACCTTC.

This chain connects TRBV6-5 to TRBJ2-7; the D gene is possibly TRBD1 (6 bases). The CDR3 is made up of 15 amino acids. Per the germline V gene, CDR1 is MNHEY and CDR2 is SVGAGI. With 5 bases removed from V and 1 base from J, the gap between germline ends came to 15 bases. DNA of the CDR3: TGTGCCAGCAGTCGAACAAGACAGGCATCCTACGAGCAGTACTTC. Translated: CASSRTRQASYEQYF.

About this clone itself: Other DNA sequences in the same sample also yield this CDR3. The chain uses TRBV5-1 and TRBJ1-2, with 10 nucleotides matching TRBD1. V trimming: 4 bases; J trimming: 6 bases; junction bases outside the gene matches: 6. This CDR3 comprises 14 residues. CDR1 is SGHRS and CDR2 is YFSETQ in the germline V gene. CDR3 in DNA: TGCGCCAGCAGCCCCGGGACAGGGGCCGATGGCTACACCTTC. Its translation is CASSPGTGADGYTF.

The CDR3 reads CASSRTGGQMSGGYTF. CDR3 sequence (DNA): TGTGCCAGCAGCCGGACAGGGGGGCAAATGTCGGGTGGCTACACCTTC. J is TRBJ1-2 and V is TRBV7-9; 10 nucleotides align to TRBD1. Trimming at V came to 5 bases and at J to 7 bases, leaving 13 bases not matched to a gene. Germline loops: CDR1 SEHNR, CDR2 FQNEAQ (reference sequence). The CDR3 spans 16 residues.

The chain joins TRBV5-1 to TRBJ2-7, with TRBD1 matching 8 bases. The V gene's germline CDR1 is SGHRS and CDR2 YFSETQ. The ends lost 0 bases at V and 4 bases at J; junction bases unmatched: 3. The CDR3 covers 14 residues. The CDR3 DNA sequence: TGCGCCAGCAGCTTGGGGACAGGGTTGTACGAGCAGTACTTC. This translates into CASSLGTGLYEQYF.